The sequence of this T cell receptor beta chain was determined in a study of blood T cell repertoires in COVID-19. Sequencing used immunoSEQ multiplex PCR; TCRdb keeps in-frame clones, though not all of them. This sample has roughly 90,000 clones, with 85% found just once. V gave up 4 bases and J gave up 5 bases; unmatched junction bases: 10. Germline CDR1 SGHRS, CDR2 YFSETQ. The CDR3 sequence is 15 residues long. The chain has TRBV5-1 and TRBJ2-3; 7 bases fit TRBD1. This receptor was taken from a man aged 50 or older with acute or convalescent COVID-19. Sequenced material: peripheral blood. The CDR3 reads CASSPNRGMVDTQYF. The CDR3 DNA reads TGCGCCAGCAGCCCTAACAGGGGTATGGTAGATACGCAGTATTTT.